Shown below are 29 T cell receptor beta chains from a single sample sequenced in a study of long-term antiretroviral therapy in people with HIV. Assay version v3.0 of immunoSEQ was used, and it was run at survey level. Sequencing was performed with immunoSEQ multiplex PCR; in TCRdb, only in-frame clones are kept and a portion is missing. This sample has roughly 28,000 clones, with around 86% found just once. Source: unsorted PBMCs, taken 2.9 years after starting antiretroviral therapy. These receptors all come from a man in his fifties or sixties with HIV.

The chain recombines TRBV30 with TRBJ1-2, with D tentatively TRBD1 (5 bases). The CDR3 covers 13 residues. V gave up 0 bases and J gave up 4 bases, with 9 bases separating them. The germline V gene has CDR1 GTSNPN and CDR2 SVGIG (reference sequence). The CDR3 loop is CAWSVGQFYGYTF. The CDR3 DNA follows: TGTGCCTGGAGTGTGGGGCAGTTCTATGGCTACACCTTC.

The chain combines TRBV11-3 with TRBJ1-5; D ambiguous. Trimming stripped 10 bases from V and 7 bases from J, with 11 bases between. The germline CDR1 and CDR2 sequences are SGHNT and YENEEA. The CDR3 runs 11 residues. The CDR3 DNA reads TGTGCCACCTACAGTATGCAGCCCCAGCATTTT. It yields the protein CATYSMQPQHF.

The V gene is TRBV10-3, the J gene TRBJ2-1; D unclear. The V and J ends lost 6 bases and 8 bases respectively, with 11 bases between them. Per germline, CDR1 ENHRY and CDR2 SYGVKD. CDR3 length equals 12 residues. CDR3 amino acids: CAISVGADEQFF. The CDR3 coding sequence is TGTGCCATCAGCGTGGGCGCTGATGAGCAGTTCTTC.

In nucleotides, the CDR3 is TGTGCCAGCGGGAGCAGCTCCTACGAGCAGTACTTC. This codes for CASGSSSYEQYF. The V call is TRBV6-5, the J call TRBJ2-7; a possible D gene is TRBD2 (5 bases). Germline-derived CDR1 and CDR2 are MNHEY and SVGAGI. This CDR3 spans 12 amino acids. Trimming left V 8 bases short and J 0 bases short, with 8 bases between.

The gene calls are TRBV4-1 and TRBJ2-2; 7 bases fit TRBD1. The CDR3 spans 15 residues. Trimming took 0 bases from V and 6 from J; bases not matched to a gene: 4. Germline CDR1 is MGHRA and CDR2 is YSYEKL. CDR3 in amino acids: CASSQEGGRAGELFF. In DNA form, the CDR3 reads TGCGCCAGCAGCCAAGAAGGGGGCCGCGCCGGGGAGCTGTTTTTT.

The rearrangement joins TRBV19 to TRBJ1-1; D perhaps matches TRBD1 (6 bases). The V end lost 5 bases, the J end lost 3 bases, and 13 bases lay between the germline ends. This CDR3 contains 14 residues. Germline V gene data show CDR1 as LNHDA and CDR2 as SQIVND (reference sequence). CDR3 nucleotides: TGTGCCAGTAGTCCCGGGACACCCTACACTGAAGCTTTCTTT. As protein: CASSPGTPYTEAFF.

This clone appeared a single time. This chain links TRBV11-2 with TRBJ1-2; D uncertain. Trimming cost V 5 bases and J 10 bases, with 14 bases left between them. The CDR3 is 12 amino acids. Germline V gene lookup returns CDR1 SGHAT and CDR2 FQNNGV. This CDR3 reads CASSLGSLDYTF. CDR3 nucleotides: TGTGCCAGCAGCCTGGGGAGTCTCGACTACACCTTC. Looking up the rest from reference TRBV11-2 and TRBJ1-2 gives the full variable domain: EAGVAQSPRYKIIEKRQSVAFWCNPISGHATLYWYQQILGQGPKLLIQFQNNGVVDDSQLPKDRFSAERLKGVDSTLKIQPAKLEDSAVYLCASSLGSLDYTFGSGTRLTVV.

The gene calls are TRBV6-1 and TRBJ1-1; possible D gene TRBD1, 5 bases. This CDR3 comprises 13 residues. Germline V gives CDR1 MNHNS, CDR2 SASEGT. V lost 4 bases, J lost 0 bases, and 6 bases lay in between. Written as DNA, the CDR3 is TGTGCCAGCAGTGTGACAGTGAACACTGAAGCTTTCTTT. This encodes CASSVTVNTEAFF.

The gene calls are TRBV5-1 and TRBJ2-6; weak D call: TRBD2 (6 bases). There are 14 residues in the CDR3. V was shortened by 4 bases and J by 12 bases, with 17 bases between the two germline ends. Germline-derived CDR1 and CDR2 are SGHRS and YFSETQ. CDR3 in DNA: TGCGCCAGCAGCACCCTTACACGGGAGAGCGTCCTGACTTTC. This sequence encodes CASSTLTRESVLTF. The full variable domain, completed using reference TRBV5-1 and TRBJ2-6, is KAGVTQTPRYLIKTRGQQVTLSCSPISGHRSVSWYQQTPGQGLQFLFEYFSETQRNKGNFPGRFSGRQFSNSRSEMNVSTLELGDSALYLCASSTLTRESVLTFGAGSRLTVL.

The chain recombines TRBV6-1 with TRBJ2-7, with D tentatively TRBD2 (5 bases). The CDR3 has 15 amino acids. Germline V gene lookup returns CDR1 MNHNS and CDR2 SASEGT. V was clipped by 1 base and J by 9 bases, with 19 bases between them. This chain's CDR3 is CASSEGGRVLGRQYF. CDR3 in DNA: TGTGCCAGCAGTGAAGGCGGGCGGGTATTGGGAAGGCAGTACTTC.

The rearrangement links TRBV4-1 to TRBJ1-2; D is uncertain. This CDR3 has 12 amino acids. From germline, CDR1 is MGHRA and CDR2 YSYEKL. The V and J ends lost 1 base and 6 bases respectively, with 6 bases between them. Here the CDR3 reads CASSQGRNGYTF. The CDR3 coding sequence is TGCGCCAGCAGCCAAGGCAGGAATGGCTACACCTTC.

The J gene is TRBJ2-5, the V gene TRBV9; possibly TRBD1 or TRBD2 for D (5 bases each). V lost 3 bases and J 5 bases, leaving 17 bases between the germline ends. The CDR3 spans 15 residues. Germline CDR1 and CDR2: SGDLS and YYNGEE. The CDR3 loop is CASSAMTDRGETQYF. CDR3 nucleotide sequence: TGTGCCAGCAGCGCAATGACAGACCGAGGGGAGACCCAGTACTTC.

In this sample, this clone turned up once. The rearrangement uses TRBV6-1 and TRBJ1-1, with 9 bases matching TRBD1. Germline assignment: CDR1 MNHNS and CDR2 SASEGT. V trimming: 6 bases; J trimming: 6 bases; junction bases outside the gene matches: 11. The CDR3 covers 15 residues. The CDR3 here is CASRGWGQGESEAFF. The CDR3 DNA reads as TGTGCCAGCAGGGGGTGGGGACAGGGTGAGTCTGAAGCTTTCTTT.

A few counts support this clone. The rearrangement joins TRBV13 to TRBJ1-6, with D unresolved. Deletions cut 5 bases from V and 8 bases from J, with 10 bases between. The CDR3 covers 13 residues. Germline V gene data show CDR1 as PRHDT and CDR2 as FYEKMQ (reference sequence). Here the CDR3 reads CASSLKPDSPLHF. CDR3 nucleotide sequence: TGTGCCAGCAGCCTGAAGCCTGATTCACCCCTCCACTTT. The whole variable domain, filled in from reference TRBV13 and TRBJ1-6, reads AAGVIQSPRHLIKEKRETATLKCYPIPRHDTVYWYQQGPGQDPQFLISFYEKMQSDKGSIPDRFSAQQFSDYHSELNMSSLELGDSALYFCASSLKPDSPLHFGNGTRLTVT.

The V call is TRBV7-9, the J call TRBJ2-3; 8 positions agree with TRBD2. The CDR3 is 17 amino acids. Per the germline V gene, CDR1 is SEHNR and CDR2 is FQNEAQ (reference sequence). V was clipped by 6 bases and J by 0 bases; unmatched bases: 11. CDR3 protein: CASRRTSSGHSTDTQYF. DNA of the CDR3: TGTGCCAGCAGGCGGACTTCTAGCGGGCATAGCACAGATACGCAGTATTTT.

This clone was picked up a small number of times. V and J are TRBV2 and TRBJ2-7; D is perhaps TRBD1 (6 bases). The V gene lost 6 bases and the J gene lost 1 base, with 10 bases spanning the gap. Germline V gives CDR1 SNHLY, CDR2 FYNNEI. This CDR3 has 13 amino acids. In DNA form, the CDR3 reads TGTGCCAGCAGCCGACAGGCGTCCTACGAGCAGTACTTC. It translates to CASSRQASYEQYF.

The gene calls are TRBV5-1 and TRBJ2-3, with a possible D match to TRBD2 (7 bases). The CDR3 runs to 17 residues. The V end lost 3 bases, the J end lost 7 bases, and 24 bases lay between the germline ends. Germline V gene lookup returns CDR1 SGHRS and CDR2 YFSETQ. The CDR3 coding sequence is TGCGCCAGCAGCTCTCTAGGTGCGGGGGCCGTTCGATATACGCAGTATTTT. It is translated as CASSSLGAGAVRYTQYF.

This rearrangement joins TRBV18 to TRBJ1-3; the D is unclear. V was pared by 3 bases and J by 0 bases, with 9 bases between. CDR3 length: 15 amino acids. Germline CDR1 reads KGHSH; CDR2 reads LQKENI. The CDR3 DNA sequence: TGTGCCAGCTCACCCTTATCCGACTCTGGAAACACCATATATTTT. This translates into CASSPLSDSGNTIYF. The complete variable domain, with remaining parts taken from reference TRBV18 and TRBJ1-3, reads NAGVMQNPRHLVRRRGQEARLRCSPMKGHSHVYWYRQLPEEGLKFMVYLQKENIIDESGMPKERFSAEFPKEGPSILRIQQVVRGDSAAYFCASSPLSDSGNTIYFGEGSWLTVV.

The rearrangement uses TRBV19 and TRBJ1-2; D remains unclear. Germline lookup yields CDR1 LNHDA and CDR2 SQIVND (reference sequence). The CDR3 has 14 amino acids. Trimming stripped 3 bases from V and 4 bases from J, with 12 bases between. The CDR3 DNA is TGTGCCAGTAGTATCACCGGACCAACCTATGGCTACACCTTC. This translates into CASSITGPTYGYTF.

CDR3 sequence (DNA): TGCGCCAGCAGCTGGGACAGGGCGAACACTGAAGCTTTCTTT. Translating gives CASSWDRANTEAFF. The V call is TRBV5-1, the J call TRBJ1-1; 9 bases are shared with TRBD1. Germline values: CDR1 SGHRS, CDR2 YFSETQ. CDR3 length: 14 residues. V dropped 3 bases and J dropped 1; count of bases not matched to a gene: 1.

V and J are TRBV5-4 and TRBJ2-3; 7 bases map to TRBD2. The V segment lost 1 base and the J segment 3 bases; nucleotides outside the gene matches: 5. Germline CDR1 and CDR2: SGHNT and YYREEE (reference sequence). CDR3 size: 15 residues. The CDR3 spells CASSLQLARTDTQYF. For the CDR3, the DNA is TGTGCCAGCAGCTTGCAACTAGCGAGGACAGATACGCAGTATTTT.

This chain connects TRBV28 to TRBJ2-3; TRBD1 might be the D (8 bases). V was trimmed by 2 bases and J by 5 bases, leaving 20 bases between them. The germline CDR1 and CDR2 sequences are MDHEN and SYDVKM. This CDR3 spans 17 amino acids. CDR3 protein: CASSLLIQGAGEDTQYF. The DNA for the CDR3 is TGTGCCAGCAGTTTACTGATCCAGGGGGCGGGGGAAGATACGCAGTATTTT.

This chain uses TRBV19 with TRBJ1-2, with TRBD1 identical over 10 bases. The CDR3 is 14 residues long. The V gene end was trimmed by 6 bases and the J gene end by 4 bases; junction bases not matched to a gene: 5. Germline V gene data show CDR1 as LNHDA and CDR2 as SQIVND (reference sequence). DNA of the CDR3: TGTGCCAGTAGCCCGACAGGGGGCGGCTATGGCTACACCTTC. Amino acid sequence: CASSPTGGGYGYTF.

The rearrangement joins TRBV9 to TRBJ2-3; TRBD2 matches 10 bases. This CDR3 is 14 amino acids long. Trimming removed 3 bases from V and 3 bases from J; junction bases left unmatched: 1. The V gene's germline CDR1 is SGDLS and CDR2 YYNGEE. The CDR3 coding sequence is TGTGCCAGCAGCGAGCGGGGGGGGACAGATACGCAGTATTTT. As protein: CASSERGGTDTQYF.

As DNA, the CDR3 is TGTGCCAGCTCATACGTAGCGCAGACTAGCACAGATACGCAGTATTTT. Protein sequence: CASSYVAQTSTDTQYF. The chain uses TRBV18 and TRBJ2-3; D is perhaps TRBD2 (5 bases). The CDR3 has 16 amino acids. Trimming cost V 5 bases and J 0 bases, with 15 bases left between them. The germline CDR1 and CDR2 sequences are KGHSH and LQKENI.

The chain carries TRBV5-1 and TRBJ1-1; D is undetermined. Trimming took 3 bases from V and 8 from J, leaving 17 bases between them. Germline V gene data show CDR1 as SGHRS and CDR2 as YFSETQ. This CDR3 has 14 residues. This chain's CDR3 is CASSYSAGGFEAFF. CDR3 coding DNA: TGCGCCAGCAGCTACTCCGCGGGAGGGTTCGAAGCTTTCTTT.

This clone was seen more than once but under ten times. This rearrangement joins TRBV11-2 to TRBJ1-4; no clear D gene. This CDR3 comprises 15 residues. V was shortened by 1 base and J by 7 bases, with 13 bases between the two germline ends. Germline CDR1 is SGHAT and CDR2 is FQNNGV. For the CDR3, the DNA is TGTGCCAGCAGCTTAGGGACGAACAGCGCTGAAAAACTGTTTTTT. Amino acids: CASSLGTNSAEKLFF.

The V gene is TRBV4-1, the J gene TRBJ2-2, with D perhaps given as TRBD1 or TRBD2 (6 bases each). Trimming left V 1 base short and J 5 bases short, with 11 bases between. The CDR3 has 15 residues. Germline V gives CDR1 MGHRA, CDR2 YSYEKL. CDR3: CASSQGLGGTGELFF. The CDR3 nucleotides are TGCGCCAGCAGCCAAGGCTTAGGGGGGACCGGGGAGCTGTTTTTT.

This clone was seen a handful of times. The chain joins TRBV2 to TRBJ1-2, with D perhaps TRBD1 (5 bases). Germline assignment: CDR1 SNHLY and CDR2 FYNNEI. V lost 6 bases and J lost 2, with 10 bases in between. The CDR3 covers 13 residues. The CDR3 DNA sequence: TGTGCCAGCAGAGACACAGGAAACTATGGCTACACCTTC. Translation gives CASRDTGNYGYTF.